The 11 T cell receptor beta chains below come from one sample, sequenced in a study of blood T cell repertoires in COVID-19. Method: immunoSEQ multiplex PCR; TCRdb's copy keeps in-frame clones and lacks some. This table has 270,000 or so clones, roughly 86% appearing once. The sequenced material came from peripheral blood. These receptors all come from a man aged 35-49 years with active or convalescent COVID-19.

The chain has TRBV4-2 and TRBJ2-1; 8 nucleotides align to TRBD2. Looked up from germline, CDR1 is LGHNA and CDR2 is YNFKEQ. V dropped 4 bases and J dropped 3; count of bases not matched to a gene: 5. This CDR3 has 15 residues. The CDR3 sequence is CASSPREGNYNEQFF. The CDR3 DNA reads TGTGCCAGCAGCCCCCGGGAGGGCAACTACAATGAGCAGTTCTTC.

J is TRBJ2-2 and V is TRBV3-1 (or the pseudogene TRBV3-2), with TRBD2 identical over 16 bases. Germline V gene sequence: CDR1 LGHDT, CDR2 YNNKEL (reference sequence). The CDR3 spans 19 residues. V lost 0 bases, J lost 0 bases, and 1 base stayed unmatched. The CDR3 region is CASSQEGLAGGPNTGELFF. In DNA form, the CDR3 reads TGTGCCAGCAGCCAAGAGGGACTAGCGGGGGGGCCGAACACCGGGGAGCTGTTTTTT.

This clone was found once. CDR3 in amino acids: CAIRTTGGEGYTF. The CDR3 region has the DNA TGTGCCATCAGGACAACAGGGGGAGAAGGCTACACCTTC. V is TRBV10-3 and J is TRBJ1-2; 8 positions agree with TRBD1. From germline, CDR1 is ENHRY and CDR2 SYGVKD. The CDR3 is 13 amino acids. V gave up 6 bases and J gave up 8 bases; unmatched junction bases: 8.

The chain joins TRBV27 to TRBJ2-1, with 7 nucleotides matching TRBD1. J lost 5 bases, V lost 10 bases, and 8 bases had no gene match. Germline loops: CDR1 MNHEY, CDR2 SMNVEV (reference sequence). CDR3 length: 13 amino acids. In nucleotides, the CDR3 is TGTGCCACCCCTCCCGACAGGGACAATGAGCAGTTCTTC. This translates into CATPPDRDNEQFF.

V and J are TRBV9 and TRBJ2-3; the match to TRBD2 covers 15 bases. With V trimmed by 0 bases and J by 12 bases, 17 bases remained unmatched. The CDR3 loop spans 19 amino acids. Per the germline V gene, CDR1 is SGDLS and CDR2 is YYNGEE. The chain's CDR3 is CASSVGVGLAGGPAGIQYF. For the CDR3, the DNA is TGTGCCAGCAGCGTAGGTGTGGGACTAGCGGGAGGACCTGCCGGGATCCAGTATTTT.

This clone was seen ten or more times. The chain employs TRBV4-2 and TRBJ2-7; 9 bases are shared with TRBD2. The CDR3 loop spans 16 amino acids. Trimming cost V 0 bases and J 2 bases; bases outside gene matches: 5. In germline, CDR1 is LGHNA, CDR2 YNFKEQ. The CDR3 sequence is CASSQEVSSGAYEQYF. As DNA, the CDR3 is TGTGCCAGCAGCCAAGAAGTCTCTAGCGGGGCCTACGAGCAGTACTTC.

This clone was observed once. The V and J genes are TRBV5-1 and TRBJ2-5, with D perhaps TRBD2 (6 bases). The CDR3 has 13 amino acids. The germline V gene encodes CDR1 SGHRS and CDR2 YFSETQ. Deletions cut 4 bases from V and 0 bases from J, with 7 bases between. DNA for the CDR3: TGCGCCAGCAGCCGGGACTACCAAGAGACCCAGTACTTC. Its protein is CASSRDYQETQYF. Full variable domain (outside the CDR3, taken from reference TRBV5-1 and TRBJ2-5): KAGVTQTPRYLIKTRGQQVTLSCSPISGHRSVSWYQQTPGQGLQFLFEYFSETQRNKGNFPGRFSGRQFSNSRSEMNVSTLELGDSALYLCASSRDYQETQYFGPGTRLLVL.

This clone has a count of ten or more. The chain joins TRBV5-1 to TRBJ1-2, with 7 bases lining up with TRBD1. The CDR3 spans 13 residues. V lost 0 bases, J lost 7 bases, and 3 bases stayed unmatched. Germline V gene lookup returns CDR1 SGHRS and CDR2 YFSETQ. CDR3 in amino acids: CASSLAGTAGYTF. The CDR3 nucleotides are TGCGCCAGCAGCTTGGCCGGGACAGCTGGCTACACCTTC.

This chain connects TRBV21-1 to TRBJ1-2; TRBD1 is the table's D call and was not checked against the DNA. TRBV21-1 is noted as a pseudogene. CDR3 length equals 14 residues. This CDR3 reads CASNPTQGNYGYTF. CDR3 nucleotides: TGTGCCAGCAACCCAACTCAGGGTAACTATGGCTACACCTTC.

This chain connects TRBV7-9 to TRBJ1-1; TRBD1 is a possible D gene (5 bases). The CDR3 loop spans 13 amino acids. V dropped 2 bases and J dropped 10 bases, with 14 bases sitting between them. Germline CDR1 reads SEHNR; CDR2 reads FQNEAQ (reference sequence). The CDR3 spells CASSLNTGVGAFF. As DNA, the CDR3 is TGTGCCAGCAGCTTAAACACAGGCGTGGGAGCTTTCTTT.

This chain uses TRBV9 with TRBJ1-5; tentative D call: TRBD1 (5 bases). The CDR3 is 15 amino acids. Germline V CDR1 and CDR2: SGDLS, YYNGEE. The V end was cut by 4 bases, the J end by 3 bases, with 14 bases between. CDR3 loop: CASSRGIGYNQPQHF. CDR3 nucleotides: TGTGCCAGCAGCCGGGGGATCGGTTACAATCAGCCCCAGCATTTT.